The clone carrying this T cell receptor (beta chain) has only a few counts. As yet, its antigen is unknown. In germline, CDR1 is DFQATT, CDR2 SNEGSKA (reference sequence). After removal of 4 bases from V and 2 bases from J, the junction contained 7 bases not matched to a gene. There are 15 residues in the CDR3. This specimen belongs to a study of blood T cells in healthy people across ages. A second PCR of about 7 to 12 cycles used a sample-barcoded 5' primer and a J-beta primer mix. One entry per CDR3 protein results from TCRdb running MiXCR on the 5' RACE reads. The sample includes approximately 1,000,000 distinct CDR3 sequences, under 45% of them seen just once. Study results and caveats: Per million T cells, TCR beta diversity dropped roughly linearly as age increased.

The sample comprised blood. The chain employs TRBV20-1 and TRBJ2-1; 8 positions match TRBD2. The TCR comes from a woman aged 60-70 years in good health. The chain's CDR3 is CSAIPSGRAYNEQFF. CDR3 DNA: TGCAGTGCTATTCCCAGCGGGAGAGCCTACAATGAGCAGTTCTTC.